Detailed here is one T cell receptor (beta chain). Its antigen is not known. This entry is derived from a study of T cell responses to AZD1222 COVID-19 vaccine. Study outcomes and limitations: The number of AZD1222 recipients seropositive at baseline was only five to seven. The reported proportion of spike-specific TCRs targeting unmutated variant regions was nearly half. Elevations in Spike-specific TCR breadth and depth followed administration of two AZD1222 doses.

The table came from immunoSEQ multiplex PCR; TCRdb's copy has only in-frame clones and leaves some out. Among some 170,000 clones, roughly 94% were seen once, and the ten largest hold roughly 5.5%. Germline V gene lookup returns CDR1 SGHDT and CDR2 YYEEEE. The CDR3 extends over 17 amino acids. Trimming took 4 bases from V and 4 from J, leaving 21 bases between them. The genes are TRBV5-6 and TRBJ1-3; D ambiguous. This clonotype was sampled from an adult who received the AZD1222 COVID-19 vaccine. The source material was peripheral blood, sampled 28 days after the second AZD1222 dose. In nucleotides, the CDR3 is TGTGCCAGCAGCGGTGCTCGGGGTCACGATTTCGGAAACACCATATATTTT. Encoded protein: CASSGARGHDFGNTIYF.